This T cell receptor (beta chain) was recovered during a study of blood T cell repertoires in COVID-19. The ends were cut back, 4 bases at V and 4 bases at J, with 16 bases in the middle. Germline values: CDR1 MGHDK, CDR2 SYGVNS. The CDR3 consists of 15 residues. Clones were sequenced by immunoSEQ multiplex PCR, and TCRdb holds only the in-frame ones, with some missing. This sample yields more than 200,000 clones, of which about 86% are seen a single time; about 9% belongs to the top ten. Material for sequencing was peripheral blood. V usage is TRBV25-1 and J usage is TRBJ2-5, with D perhaps TRBD2 (5 bases). The receptor was derived from a man aged 40-55 years with active or convalescent COVID-19. The DNA for the CDR3 is TGTGCCAGCAGTGCCCCGGGAAGGATCGGAGAGACCCAGTACTTC. This sequence encodes CASSAPGRIGETQYF.